Described below is a single T cell receptor (beta chain) sequence and its context. Its antigen is unknown. Clones were sequenced by immunoSEQ multiplex PCR, and TCRdb holds only the in-frame ones, with some missing. The table records some 5,800 clones, around 90% of them present only once. Germline-derived CDR1 and CDR2 are LNHDA and SQIVND (reference sequence). The CDR3 spans 12 residues. V lost 2 bases and J lost 8, with 9 bases in between. These data come from a study of immune cell composition in non-small cell lung cancer. Study-level background: Lung adenocarcinoma or squamous carcinoma made up most tumours. Study-wide results and caveats: Clones >0.5% enriched in tumour were rarer in adenocarcinoma (roughly 35%) than squamous (roughly 75%).

Normal lung was taken at the farthest possible site, at least 3 cm from tumour. The source material was non-adjacent lung tissue. The receptor was derived from a human donor with non-small cell lung cancer. This chain joins TRBV19 and TRBJ1-1, with D perhaps TRBD1 (5 bases). CDR3 loop: CASSIQGFEAFF. The CDR3, as DNA: TGTGCCAGTAGTATACAGGGTTTCGAAGCTTTCTTT. The variable domain in full, completed from reference TRBV19 and TRBJ1-1, reads DGGITQSPKYLFRKEGQNVTLSCEQNLNHDAMYWYRQDPGQGLRLIYYSQIVNDFQKGDIAEGYSVSREKKESFPLTVTSAQKNPTAFYLCASSIQGFEAFFGQGTRLTVV.